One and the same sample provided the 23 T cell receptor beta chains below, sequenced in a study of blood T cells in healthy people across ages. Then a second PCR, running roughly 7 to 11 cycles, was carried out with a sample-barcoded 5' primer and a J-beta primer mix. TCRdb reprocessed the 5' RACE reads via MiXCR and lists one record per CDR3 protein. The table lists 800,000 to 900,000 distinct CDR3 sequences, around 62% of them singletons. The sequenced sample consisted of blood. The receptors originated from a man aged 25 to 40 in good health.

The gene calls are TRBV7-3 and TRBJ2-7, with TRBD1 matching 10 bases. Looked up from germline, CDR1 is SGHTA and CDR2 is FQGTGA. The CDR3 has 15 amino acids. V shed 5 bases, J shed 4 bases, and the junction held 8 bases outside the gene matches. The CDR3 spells CASSQPGTGVYEQYF. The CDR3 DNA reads TGTGCCAGCAGCCAGCCCGGGACAGGGGTTTACGAGCAGTACTTC.

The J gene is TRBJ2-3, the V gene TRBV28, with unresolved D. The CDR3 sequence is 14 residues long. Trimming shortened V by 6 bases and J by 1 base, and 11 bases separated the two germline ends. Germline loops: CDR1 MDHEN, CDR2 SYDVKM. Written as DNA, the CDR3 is TGTGCCAGCAGACCGGGCAGACGCACAGATACGCAGTATTTT. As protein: CASRPGRRTDTQYF.

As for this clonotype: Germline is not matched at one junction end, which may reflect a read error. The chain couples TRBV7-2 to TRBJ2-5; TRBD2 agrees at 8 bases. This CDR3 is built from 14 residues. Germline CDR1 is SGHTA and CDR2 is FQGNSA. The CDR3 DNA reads TGTGCCAGCATCTTAGCGGGGCCTCAAGAGACCCAGTACTTC. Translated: CASILAGPQETQYF.

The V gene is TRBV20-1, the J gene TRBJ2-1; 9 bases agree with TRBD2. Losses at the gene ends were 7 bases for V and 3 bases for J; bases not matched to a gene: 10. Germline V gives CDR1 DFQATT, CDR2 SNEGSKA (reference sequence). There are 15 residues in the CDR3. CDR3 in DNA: TGCAGTGGATGCGTAGCGGGGGAAGACTACAATGAGCAGTTCTTC. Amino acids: CSGCVAGEDYNEQFF.

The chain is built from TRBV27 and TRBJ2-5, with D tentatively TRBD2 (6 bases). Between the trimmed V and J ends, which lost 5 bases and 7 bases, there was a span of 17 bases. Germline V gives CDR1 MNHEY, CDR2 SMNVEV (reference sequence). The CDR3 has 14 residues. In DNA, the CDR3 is TGTGCCAGCAGTACACCGGGACCGCGGGGGACCCAGTACTTC. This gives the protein CASSTPGPRGTQYF.

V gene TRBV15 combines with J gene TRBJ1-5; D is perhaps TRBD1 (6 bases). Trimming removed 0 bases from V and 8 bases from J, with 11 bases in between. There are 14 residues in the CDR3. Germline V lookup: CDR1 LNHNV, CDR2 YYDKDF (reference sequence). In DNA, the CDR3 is TGTGCCACCAGCAGAGATCGGGGGCGAGAGCCCCAGCATTTT. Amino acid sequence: CATSRDRGREPQHF. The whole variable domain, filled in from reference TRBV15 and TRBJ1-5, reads DAMVIQNPRYQVTQFGKPVTLSCSQTLNHNVMYWYQQKSSQAPKLLFHYYDKDFNNEADTPDNFQSRRPNTSFCFLDIRSPGLGDTAMYLCATSRDRGREPQHFGDGTRLSIL.

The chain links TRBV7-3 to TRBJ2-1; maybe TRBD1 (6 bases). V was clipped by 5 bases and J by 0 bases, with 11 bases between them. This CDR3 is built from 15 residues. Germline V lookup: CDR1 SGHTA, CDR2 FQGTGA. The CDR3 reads CASSPGVGSYNEQFF. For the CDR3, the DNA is TGTGCCAGCAGCCCAGGGGTTGGCTCCTACAATGAGCAGTTCTTC.

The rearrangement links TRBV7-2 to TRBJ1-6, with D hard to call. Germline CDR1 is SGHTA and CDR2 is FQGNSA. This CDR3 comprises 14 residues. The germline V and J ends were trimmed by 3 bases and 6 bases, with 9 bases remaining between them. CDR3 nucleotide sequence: TGTGCCAGCAGCTTGGACGGTTTTAATTCACCCCTCCACTTT. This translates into CASSLDGFNSPLHF.

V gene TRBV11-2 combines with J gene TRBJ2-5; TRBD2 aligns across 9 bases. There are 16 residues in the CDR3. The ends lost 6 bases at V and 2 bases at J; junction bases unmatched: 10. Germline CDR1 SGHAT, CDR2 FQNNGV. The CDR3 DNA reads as TGTGCCAGCAGTCTGCGTAGCGGGGGCATACAAGAGACCCAGTACTTC. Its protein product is CASSLRSGGIQETQYF.

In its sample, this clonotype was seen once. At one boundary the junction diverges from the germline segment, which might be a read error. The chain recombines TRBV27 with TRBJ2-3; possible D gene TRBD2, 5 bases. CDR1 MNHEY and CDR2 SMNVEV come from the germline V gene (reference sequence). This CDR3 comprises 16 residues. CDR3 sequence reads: CASSFRWTSGTDAQYF. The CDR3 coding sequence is TGTGCCAGCAGTTTCCGATGGACTTCGGGCACAGATGCGCAGTATTTT.

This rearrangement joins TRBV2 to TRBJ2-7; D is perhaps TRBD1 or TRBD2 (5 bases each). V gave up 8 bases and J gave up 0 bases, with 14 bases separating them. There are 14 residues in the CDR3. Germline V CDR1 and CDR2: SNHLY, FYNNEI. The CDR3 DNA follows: TGTGCCAGCGAGACCGGGACCGTCTCCTACGAGCAGTACTTC. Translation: CASETGTVSYEQYF.

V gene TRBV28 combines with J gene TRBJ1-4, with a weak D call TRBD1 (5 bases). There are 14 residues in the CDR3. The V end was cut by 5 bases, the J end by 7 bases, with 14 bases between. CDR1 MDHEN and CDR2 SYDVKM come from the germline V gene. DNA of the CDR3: TGTGCCAGCAGTCCATCCGGGACGGTTGAAAAACTGTTTTTT. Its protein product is CASSPSGTVEKLFF.

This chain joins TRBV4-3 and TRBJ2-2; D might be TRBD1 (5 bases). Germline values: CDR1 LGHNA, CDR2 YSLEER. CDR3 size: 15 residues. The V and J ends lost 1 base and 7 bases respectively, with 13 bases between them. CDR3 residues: CASSQVWGRGGELFF. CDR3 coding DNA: TGCGCCAGCAGCCAAGTGTGGGGAAGGGGCGGGGAGCTGTTTTTT.

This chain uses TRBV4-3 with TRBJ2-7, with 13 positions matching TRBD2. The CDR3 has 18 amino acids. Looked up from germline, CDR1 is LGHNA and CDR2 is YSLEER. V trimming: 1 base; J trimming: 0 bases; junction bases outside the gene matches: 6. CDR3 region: CASSQGGTSGAYSYEQYF. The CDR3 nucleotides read TGCGCCAGCAGCCAAGGGGGGACTAGCGGGGCCTACTCCTACGAGCAGTACTTC.

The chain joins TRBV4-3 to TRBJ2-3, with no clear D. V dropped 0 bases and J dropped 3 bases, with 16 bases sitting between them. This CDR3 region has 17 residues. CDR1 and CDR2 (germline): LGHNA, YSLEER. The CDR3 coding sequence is TGCGCCAGCAGCCAAGATCAGTTTAATCCTCCGACAGATACGCAGTATTTT. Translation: CASSQDQFNPPTDTQYF.

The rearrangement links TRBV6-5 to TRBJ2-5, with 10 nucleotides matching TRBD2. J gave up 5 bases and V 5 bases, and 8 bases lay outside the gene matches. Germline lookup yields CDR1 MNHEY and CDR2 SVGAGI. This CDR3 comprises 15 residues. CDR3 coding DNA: TGTGCCAGCAGTCATCTAGCGGGGGCATCGGAGACCCAGTACTTC. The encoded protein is CASSHLAGASETQYF.

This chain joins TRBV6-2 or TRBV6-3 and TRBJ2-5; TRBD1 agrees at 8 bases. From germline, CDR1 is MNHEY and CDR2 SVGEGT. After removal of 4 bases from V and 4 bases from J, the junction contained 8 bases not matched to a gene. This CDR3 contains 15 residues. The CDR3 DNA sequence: TGTGCCAGCAGTTTTCAGGGGGCCGGCCGAGAGACCCAGTACTTC. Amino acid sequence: CASSFQGAGRETQYF.

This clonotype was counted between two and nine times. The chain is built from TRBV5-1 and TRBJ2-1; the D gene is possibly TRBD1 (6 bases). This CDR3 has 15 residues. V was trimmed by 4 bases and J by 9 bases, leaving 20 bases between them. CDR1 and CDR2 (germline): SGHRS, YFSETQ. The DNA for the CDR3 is TGCGCCAGCAGCCCCACCCCTACAGGGCTGGGTGAGCAGTTCTTC. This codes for CASSPTPTGLGEQFF.

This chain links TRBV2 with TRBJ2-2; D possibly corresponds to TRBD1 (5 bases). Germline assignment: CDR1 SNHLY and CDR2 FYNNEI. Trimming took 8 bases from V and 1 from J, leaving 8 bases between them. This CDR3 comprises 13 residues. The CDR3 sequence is CASGAQNTGELFF. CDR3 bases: TGTGCCAGCGGGGCGCAGAACACCGGGGAGCTGTTTTTT.

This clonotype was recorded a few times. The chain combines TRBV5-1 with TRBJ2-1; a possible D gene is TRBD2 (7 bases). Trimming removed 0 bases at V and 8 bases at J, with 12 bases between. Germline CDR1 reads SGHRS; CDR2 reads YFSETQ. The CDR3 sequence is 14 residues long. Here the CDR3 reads CASSLEGGPDEQFF. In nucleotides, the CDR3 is TGCGCCAGCAGCTTGGAGGGGGGGCCGGATGAGCAGTTCTTC.

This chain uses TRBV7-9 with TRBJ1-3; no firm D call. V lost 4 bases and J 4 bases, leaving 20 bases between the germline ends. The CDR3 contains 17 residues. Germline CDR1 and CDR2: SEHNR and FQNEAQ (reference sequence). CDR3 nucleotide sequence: TGTGCCAGCAGCTCTTTTACGTCCGGGGTTTGGGGAAACACCATATATTTT. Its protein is CASSSFTSGVWGNTIYF.

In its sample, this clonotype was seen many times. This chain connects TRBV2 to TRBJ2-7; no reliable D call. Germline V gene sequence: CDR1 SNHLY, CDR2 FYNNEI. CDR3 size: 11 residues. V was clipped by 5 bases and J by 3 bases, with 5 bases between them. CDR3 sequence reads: CASSPRYEQYF. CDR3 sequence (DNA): TGTGCCAGCAGTCCTCGCTACGAGCAGTACTTC.

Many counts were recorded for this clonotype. CDR3 in DNA: TGTGCCAGTTCCCGGGACAGAGTTACTTTTGCCAAAAACATTCAGTACTTC. This codes for CASSRDRVTFAKNIQYF. The J gene is TRBJ2-4, the V gene TRBV28, with 7 bases matching TRBD1. J was trimmed by 1 base and V by 9 bases; bases with no gene match: 15. Germline CDR1 is MDHEN and CDR2 is SYDVKM. This CDR3 has 17 amino acids.